These T cell receptor beta chains were read from a single sample in a study of blood T cell repertoires in COVID-19. The protocol was immunoSEQ multiplex PCR, while the TCRdb copy is restricted to in-frame clones and leaves out a portion. The sample shows more than 300,000 clones, under 90% of them seen only once. Sequencing was done on a sample of PBMCs or T cells enriched from blood (not recorded which). The receptors come from a woman between 25 and 40 years old who had recovered from COVID-19. The CDR3 runs from the conserved cysteine through the conserved F or W. The D gene is left open where the match is weak. For some rows the clone size is stated as once, few or many, or as a class when expanded; others skip it.

v_gene	j_gene	d_gene	abundance	CDR3nt	CDR3aa
TRBV5-1	TRBJ2-1	-	-	TGCGCCAGCAGCTTGGCCGGCGACTACTTAAAACCCTCCTACAATGAGCAGTTCTTC	CASSLAGDYLKPSYNEQFF
TRBV18	TRBJ2-1	TRBD1	-	TGTGCCAGCTCCGGACAGGGGAAAGATGAGCAGTTCTTC	CASSGQGKDEQFF
TRBV5-1	TRBJ2-7	TRBD2	-	TGCGCCAGCCGATTGGTAGCTAGCGGGGGCTACGAGCAGTACTTC	CASRLVASGGYEQYF
TRBV6-5	TRBJ1-1	-	-	TGTGCCAGCATACGCAGGAACACTGAAGCTTTCTTT	CASIRRNTEAFF
TRBV5-1	TRBJ2-1	-	-	TGCGCCAGCAGCTTGGGCGGGCGGGACTCTTACAATGAGCAGTTCTTC	CASSLGGRDSYNEQFF
TRBV7-9	TRBJ1-3	TRBD1	-	TGTGCCAGCAGTTTGTGGGGACAGGGGTTTGGAAACACCATATATTTT	CASSLWGQGFGNTIYF
TRBV14	TRBJ1-1	TRBD1	-	TGTGCCAGCAGCCAAGTAATCTTAAGGGGGCGAAAAGTAAAAAACACTGAAGCTTTCTTT	CASSQVILRGRKVKNTEAFF
TRBV11-2	TRBJ2-3	TRBD2	-	TGTGCCAGCAGCTTCCGAGGGAGGGCCGAAGATACGCAGTATTTT	CASSFRGRAEDTQYF
TRBV11-2	TRBJ1-1	TRBD1	-	TGTGCCAGCAGCAGAAACAGGGGCAAAGCTTTCTTT	CASSRNRGKAFF
TRBV12-3/TRBV12-4	TRBJ2-7	-	-	TGTGCCAGCAGTTTTTCGGGGTACGAGCAGTACTTC	CASSFSGYEQYF
TRBV5-1	TRBJ1-1	-	-	TGCGCCAGCAGCTTGGATTGGGGGCAGAACACTGAAGCTTTCTTT	CASSLDWGQNTEAFF
TRBV29-1	TRBJ2-1	TRBD1	-	TGCAGCGTTGCCGGGACAGGGGGTAGCGATGAGCAGTTCTTC	CSVAGTGGSDEQFF
TRBV7-2	TRBJ2-5	TRBD2	-	TGTGCCAGCAGCTTATTACTAGCGGGTAGCATCCAAGAGACCCAGTACTTC	CASSLLLAGSIQETQYF
TRBV7-6	TRBJ2-2	TRBD2	-	TGTGCCAGCAGCAGACCCGGTTCGGGGAGGGACACCGGGGAGCTGTTTTTT	CASSRPGSGRDTGELFF
TRBV12-3/TRBV12-4	TRBJ1-5	-	-	TGTGCCAGCAGTGCAGGAGGGCCCCAGCATTTT	CASSAGGPQHF
TRBV2	TRBJ2-7	TRBD2	-	TGTGCCAGCAGTGAAGCGGGACTAGCGGGAGACGAGCAGTACTTC	CASSEAGLAGDEQYF
TRBV29-1	TRBJ1-3	TRBD1	-	TGCAGCGCCGAGGGACAGGGGAGGCACACCATATATTTT	CSAEGQGRHTIYF
TRBV9	TRBJ2-7	-	-	TGTGCCAGCAGCGTAGGCAGGGTAGGCTACGAGCAGTACTTC	CASSVGRVGYEQYF
TRBV19	TRBJ1-1	-	once	TGTGCCAGTAGTCCCCCCTGGGGAGTCGGGGGAGGCACTGAAGCTTTCTTT	CASSPPWGVGGGTEAFF
TRBV7-2	TRBJ1-5	-	-	TGTGCCAGCAGCGCGGGGGACGGACTAAATCAGCCCCAGCATTTT	CASSAGDGLNQPQHF
TRBV7-9	TRBJ2-2	-	-	TGTGCCAGCCCCCTGGGGCAGCTTAACACCGGGGAGCTGTTTTTT	CASPLGQLNTGELFF
TRBV19	TRBJ2-7	TRBD1	-	TGTGCCAGTAGTGCAGGTTGGGACAGGGGCTCGGGGGAGCAGTACTTC	CASSAGWDRGSGEQYF
TRBV4-1	TRBJ2-7	TRBD1	-	TGCGCCAGCAGCCAACCCATTCGGGACAGGGGGCCTTACGAGCAGTACTTC	CASSQPIRDRGPYEQYF
TRBV28	TRBJ2-7	TRBD1	-	TGTGCCAGCAGCTATAAGGACAGGGGACCCTACGAGCAGTACTTC	CASSYKDRGPYEQYF
TRBV27	TRBJ2-1	TRBD2	once	TGTGCCAGCAGTCCACTCCCGGGAGGGCCGGGATCTGAGCAGTTCTTC	CASSPLPGGPGSEQFF
TRBV6-5	TRBJ1-2	-	-	TGTGCCAGCAGTTACCGACTTCGAGGTGGCTACACCTTC	CASSYRLRGGYTF
TRBV18	TRBJ2-2	-	-	TGTGCCAGCTCACCAAAGCACCAGGGGACCGGGGAGCTGTTTTTT	CASSPKHQGTGELFF
TRBV10-1	TRBJ1-1	TRBD1	once	TGCGCCAGCAGTTATGAAAAAGACAGGGGGCTAACTGAAGCTTTCTTT	CASSYEKDRGLTEAFF
TRBV5-1	TRBJ1-1	-	once	TGCGCCAGCAGCTCCAAACGAGTATGGAACACTGAAGCTTTCTTT	CASSSKRVWNTEAFF
TRBV14	TRBJ2-5	TRBD2	-	TGTGCCAGCAGCCTGCCGGGGGGGGCTTACGAGACCCAGTACTTC	CASSLPGGAYETQYF
TRBV7-9	TRBJ2-5	-	-	TGTGCCAGCAGCTTGGGACACTCGCTAGAGACCCAGTACTTC	CASSLGHSLETQYF
TRBV28	TRBJ2-1	TRBD1	-	TGTGCCAGCAGTCCAGGGGACAGACAGAATGAGCAGTTCTTC	CASSPGDRQNEQFF
TRBV3-1/TRBV3-2	TRBJ1-2	TRBD1	once	TGTGCCAGCAGCCAAGCCGGTCCTCGGGACAGCTATGGCTACACCTTC	CASSQAGPRDSYGYTF
TRBV27	TRBJ1-2	-	-	TGTGCCAGCAGTCCCCAAGGAGGGTTCAACTATGGCTACACCTTC	CASSPQGGFNYGYTF
TRBV27	TRBJ1-2	TRBD1	-	TGTGCCAGCGGAATTTACATGGGACAGGGGTTAGGCTACACCTTC	CASGIYMGQGLGYTF
TRBV5-1	TRBJ2-5	TRBD2	-	TGCGCCAGCAGCCGCGGGACTAGCGGGAGGCTAGCGACCCAGTACTTC	CASSRGTSGRLATQYF
TRBV6-5	TRBJ1-4	TRBD1	-	TGTGCCAGCAGCCGCCGACAGGGCGCTAATGAAAAACTGTTTTTT	CASSRRQGANEKLFF
TRBV28	TRBJ2-2	TRBD1	-	TGTGCCAGCAGTTTAGGGACAGCTCTCAACACCGGGGAGCTGTTTTTT	CASSLGTALNTGELFF
TRBV5-1	TRBJ2-1	-	-	TGCGCCAGCAGCTTGGTGTCTAGCGACAATGAGCAGTTCTTC	CASSLVSSDNEQFF
TRBV3-1/TRBV3-2	TRBJ2-3	-	-	TGTGCCAGCAGCCTACCGGGAGCGGCAGATACGCAGTATTTT	CASSLPGAADTQYF
TRBV5-8	TRBJ2-5	TRBD2	once	TGTGCCAGCAGCTTCGGGCTAGCGGGGATGAAAGAGACCCAGTACTTC	CASSFGLAGMKETQYF
TRBV27	TRBJ1-2	-	-	TGTGCCAGCAGTTTTCTTGCCAGGGGCTATGGCTACACCTTC	CASSFLARGYGYTF
TRBV4-1	TRBJ1-2	-	-	TGCGCCAGCAGCCAACAGGGTCTCCGGGCCTCTAGGGACTATGGCTACACCTTC	CASSQQGLRASRDYGYTF
TRBV29-1	TRBJ2-2	-	-	TGCAGCGTGGGGGGACCTGCGAACACCGGGGAGCTGTTTTTT	CSVGGPANTGELFF
TRBV7-3	TRBJ1-2	TRBD1	few	TGTGCCAGCAGCTCGGCCGGACAGGGTTCTGGCTACACCTTC	CASSSAGQGSGYTF
TRBV14	TRBJ1-2	-	few	TGTGCCAGCAGCCCCAGGATAAACACGGGCTACACCTTC	CASSPRINTGYTF